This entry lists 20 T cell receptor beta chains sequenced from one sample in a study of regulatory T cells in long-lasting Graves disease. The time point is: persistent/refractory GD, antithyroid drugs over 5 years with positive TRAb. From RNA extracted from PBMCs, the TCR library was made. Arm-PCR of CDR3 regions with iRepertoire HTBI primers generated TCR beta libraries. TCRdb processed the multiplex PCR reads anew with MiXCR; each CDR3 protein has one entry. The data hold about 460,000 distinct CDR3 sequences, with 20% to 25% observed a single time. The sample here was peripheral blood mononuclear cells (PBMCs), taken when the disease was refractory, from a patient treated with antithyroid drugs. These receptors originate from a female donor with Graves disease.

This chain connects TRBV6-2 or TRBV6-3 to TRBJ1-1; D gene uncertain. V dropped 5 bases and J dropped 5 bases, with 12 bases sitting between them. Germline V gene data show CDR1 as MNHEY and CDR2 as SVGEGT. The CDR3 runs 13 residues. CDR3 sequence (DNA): TGTGCCAGCAGTGTCAGCCTGAGTACTGAAGCTTTCTTT. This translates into CASSVSLSTEAFF.

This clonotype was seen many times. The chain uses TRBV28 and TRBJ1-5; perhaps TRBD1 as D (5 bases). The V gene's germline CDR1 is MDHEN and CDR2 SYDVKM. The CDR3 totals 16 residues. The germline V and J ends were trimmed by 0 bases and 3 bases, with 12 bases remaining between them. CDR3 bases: TGTGCCAGCAGTTTATGGTGGGACGGTTCCAATCAGCCCCAGCATTTT. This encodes CASSLWWDGSNQPQHF.

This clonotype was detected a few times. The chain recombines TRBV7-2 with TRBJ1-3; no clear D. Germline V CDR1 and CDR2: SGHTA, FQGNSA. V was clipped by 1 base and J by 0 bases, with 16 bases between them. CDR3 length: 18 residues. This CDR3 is CASSLGSLERGSGNTIYF. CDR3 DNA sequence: TGTGCCAGCAGCTTAGGGAGTCTGGAAAGAGGCTCTGGAAACACCATATATTTT.

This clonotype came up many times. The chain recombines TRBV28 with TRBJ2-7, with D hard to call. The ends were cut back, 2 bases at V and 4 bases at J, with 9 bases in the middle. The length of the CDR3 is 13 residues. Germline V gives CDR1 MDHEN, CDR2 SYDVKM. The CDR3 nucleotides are TGTGCCAGCAGTTTAATGATTTTTTACGAGCAGTACTTC. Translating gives CASSLMIFYEQYF. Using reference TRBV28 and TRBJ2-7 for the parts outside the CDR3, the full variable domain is DVKVTQSSRYLVKRTGEKVFLECVQDMDHENMFWYRQDPGLGLRLIYFSYDVKMKEKGDIPEGYSVSREKKERFSLILESASTNQTSMYLCASSLMIFYEQYFGPGTRLTVT.

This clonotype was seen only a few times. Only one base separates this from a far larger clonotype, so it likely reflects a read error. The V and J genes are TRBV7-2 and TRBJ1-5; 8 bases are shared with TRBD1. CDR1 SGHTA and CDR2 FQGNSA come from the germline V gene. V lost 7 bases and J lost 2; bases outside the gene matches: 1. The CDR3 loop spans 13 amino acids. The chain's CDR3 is CASKGQGNQPQHF. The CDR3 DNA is TGTGCCAGCAAGGGACAGGGCAATCAGCCCCAGCATTTT.

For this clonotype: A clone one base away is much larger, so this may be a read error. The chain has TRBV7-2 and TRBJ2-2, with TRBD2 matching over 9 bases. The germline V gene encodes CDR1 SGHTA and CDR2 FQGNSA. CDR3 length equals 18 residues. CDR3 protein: CASSSGASGKTSTGELFF. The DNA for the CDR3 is TGTGCCAGTAGCTCAGGGGCTAGCGGGAAGACGAGCACCGGGGAGCTGTTTTTT.

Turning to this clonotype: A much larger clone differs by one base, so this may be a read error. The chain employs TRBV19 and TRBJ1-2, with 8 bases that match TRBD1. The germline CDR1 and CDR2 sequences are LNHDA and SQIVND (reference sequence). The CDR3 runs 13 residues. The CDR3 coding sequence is TGTGCCAGTCAACGGACAGGGTTCGATGGCCACACCTTC. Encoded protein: CASQRTGFDGHTF. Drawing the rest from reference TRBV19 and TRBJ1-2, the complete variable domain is DGGITQSPKYLFRKEGQNVTLSCEQNLNHDAMYWYRQDPGQGLRLIYYSQIVNDFQKGDIAEGYSVSREKKESFPLTVTSAQKNPTAFYLCASQRTGFDGHTFGSGTRLTVV.

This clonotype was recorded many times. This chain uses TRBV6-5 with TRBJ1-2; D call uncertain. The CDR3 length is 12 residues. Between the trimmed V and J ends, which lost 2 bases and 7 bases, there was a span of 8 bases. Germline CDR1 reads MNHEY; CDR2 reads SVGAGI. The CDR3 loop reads CASSYLDRGYTF. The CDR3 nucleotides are TGTGCCAGCAGTTACCTGGACCGTGGCTACACCTTC.

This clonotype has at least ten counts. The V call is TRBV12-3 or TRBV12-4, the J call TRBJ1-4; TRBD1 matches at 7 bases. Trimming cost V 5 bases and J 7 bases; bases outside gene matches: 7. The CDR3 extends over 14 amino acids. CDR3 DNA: TGTGCCAGCAGTAGCCCCAGGGGGGCTGAAAAACTGTTTTTT. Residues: CASSSPRGAEKLFF.

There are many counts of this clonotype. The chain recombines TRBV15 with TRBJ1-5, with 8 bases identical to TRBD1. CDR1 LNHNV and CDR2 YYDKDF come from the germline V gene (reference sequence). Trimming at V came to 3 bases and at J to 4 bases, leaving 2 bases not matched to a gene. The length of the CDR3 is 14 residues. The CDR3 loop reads CATSSGQGNQPQHF. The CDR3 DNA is TGTGCCACCAGCAGTGGACAGGGAAATCAGCCCCAGCATTTT.

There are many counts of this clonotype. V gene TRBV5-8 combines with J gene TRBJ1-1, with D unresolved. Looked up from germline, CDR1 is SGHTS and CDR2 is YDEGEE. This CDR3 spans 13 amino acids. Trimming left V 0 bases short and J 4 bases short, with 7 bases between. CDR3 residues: CASSLVPFTEAFF. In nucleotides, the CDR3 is TGTGCCAGCAGCTTGGTTCCCTTCACTGAAGCTTTCTTT.

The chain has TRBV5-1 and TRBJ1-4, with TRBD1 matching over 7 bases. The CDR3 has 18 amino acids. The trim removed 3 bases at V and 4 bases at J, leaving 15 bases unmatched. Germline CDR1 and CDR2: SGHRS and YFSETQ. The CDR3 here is CASSSLLKGQAINEKLFF. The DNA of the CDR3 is TGCGCCAGCAGCTCACTACTAAAAGGACAGGCGATTAATGAAAAACTGTTTTTT.

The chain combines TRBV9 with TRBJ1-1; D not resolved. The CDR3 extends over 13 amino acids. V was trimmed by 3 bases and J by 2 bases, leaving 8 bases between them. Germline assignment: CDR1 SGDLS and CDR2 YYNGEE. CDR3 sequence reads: CASSAQINTEAFF. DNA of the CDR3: TGTGCCAGCAGCGCCCAAATAAACACTGAAGCTTTCTTT. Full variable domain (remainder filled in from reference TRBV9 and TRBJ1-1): DSGVTQTPKHLITATGQRVTLRCSPRSGDLSVYWYQQSLDQGLQFLIQYYNGEERAKGNILERFSAQQFPDLHSELNLSSLELGDSALYFCASSAQINTEAFFGQGTRLTVV.

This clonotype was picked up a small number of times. As DNA, the CDR3 is TGTGCCAGCTGTCCAAGTACAGGAGGTGAAAAACTGTTTTTT. Its protein product is CASCPSTGGEKLFF. The chain has TRBV7-6 and TRBJ1-4, with a tentative D call TRBD1 (5 bases). This CDR3 comprises 14 residues. V dropped 8 bases and J dropped 7 bases, with 17 bases sitting between them. The V gene's germline CDR1 is SGHVS and CDR2 FNYEAQ. Supplemented by reference TRBV7-6 and TRBJ1-4, the full variable domain reads GAGVSQSPRYKVTKRGQDVALRCDPISGHVSLYWYRQALGQGPEFLTYFNYEAQQDKSGLPNDRFSAERPEGSISTLTIQRTEQRDSAMYRCASCPSTGGEKLFFGSGTQLSVL.

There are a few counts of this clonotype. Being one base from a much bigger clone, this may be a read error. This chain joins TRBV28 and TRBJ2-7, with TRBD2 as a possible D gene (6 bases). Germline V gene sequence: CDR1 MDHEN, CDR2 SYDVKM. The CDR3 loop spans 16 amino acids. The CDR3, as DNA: TGTGCCAGCAGTGAATTGATGAATAGCGGCCTCTACGAGCGGTACTTC. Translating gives CASSELMNSGLYERYF.

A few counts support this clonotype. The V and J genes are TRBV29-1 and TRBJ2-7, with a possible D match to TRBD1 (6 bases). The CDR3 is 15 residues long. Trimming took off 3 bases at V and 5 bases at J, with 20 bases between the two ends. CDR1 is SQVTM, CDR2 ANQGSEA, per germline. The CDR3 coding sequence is TGCAGCGTTGAGATTGTATTAGGGGGAACCAACGAGCAGTACTTC. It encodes CSVEIVLGGTNEQYF.

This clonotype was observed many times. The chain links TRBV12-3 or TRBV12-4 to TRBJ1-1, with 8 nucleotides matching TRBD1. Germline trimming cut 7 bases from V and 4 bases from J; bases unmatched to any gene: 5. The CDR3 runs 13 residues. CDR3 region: CASKARGPTEAFF. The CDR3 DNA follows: TGTGCCAGCAAAGCCAGGGGGCCCACTGAAGCTTTCTTT.

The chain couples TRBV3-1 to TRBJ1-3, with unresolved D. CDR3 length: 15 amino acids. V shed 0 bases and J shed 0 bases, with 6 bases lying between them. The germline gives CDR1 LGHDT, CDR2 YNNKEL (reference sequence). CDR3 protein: CASSQDSLSGNTIYF. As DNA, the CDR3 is TGTGCCAGCAGCCAAGATTCTCTCTCTGGAAACACCATATATTTT.

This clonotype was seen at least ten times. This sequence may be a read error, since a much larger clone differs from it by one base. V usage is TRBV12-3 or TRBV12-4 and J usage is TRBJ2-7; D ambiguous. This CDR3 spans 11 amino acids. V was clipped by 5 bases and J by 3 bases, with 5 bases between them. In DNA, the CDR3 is TGTGCCAGCAGTACCAACTACGAGCAGTACTTC. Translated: CASSTNYEQYF.

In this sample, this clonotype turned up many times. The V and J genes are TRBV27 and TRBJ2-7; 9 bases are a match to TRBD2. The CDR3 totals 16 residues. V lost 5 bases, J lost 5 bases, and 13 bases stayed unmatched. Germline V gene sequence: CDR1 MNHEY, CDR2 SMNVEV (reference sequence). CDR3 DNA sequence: TGTGCCAGCAGTCCGATTCCCCGGCGGGAGGGCGACGAGCAGTACTTC. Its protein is CASSPIPRREGDEQYF.